A selection of T cell receptor beta chains follows, all from one sample in a study of shared clonotypes between healthy human individuals. Assay used: immunoSEQ multiplex PCR; TCRdb lists only in-frame clones, some missing. The table lists hundreds of thousands of clones, approximately 96% of them singletons. The sequenced material came from naive CD8+ T cells sorted from blood. The receptor set was obtained from a woman aged 30 to 39 in good health. CDR3s include the opening cysteine and the closing phenylalanine or tryptophan. The D gene is left open where the match is weak. Clone size, where shown, is once, few, many, or a class for clones that have expanded.

j_call clone_size v_call d_call cdr3_aa cdr3_nt
TRBJ2-3 . TRBV19 TRBD2 CASSINLAGEITDTQYF TGTGCCAGTAGTATAAATCTAGCGGGAGAGATCACAGATACGCAGTATTTT
TRBJ2-1 . TRBV7-9 . CASLARGEDNEQFF TGTGCCAGCTTAGCCCGCGGGGAGGACAATGAGCAGTTCTTC
TRBJ1-1 . TRBV11-2 . CASSLAPPLAVTPNTEAFF TGTGCCAGCAGCTTAGCCCCTCCATTGGCGGTGACCCCGAACACTGAAGCTTTCTTT
TRBJ2-1 . TRBV7-9 . CASSVTTDGPKFF TGTGCCAGCAGTGTGACTACCGATGGACCGAAGTTCTTC
TRBJ2-7 once TRBV29-1 . CSAFTNSYEQYF TGCAGCGCTTTCACCAACTCCTACGAGCAGTACTTC
TRBJ2-7 . TRBV18 . CASSPGDEQYF TGTGCCAGCTCACCGGGGGACGAGCAGTACTTC
TRBJ1-2 . TRBV11-2 . CASSLGVGRGNYGYTF TGTGCCAGCAGCTTAGGAGTCGGTCGGGGGAACTATGGCTACACCTTC
TRBJ1-5 . TRBV7-9 TRBD1 CASSLGGTGLDQPQHF TGTGCCAGCAGCTTAGGTGGGACAGGACTGGATCAGCCCCAGCATTTT
TRBJ2-2 . TRBV28 TRBD1 CASSQGENTGELFF TGTGCCAGCAGTCAGGGGGAAAACACCGGGGAGCTGTTTTTT
TRBJ2-2 . TRBV25-1 . CASSGVGPKGTGELFF TGTGCCAGCAGTGGCGTCGGCCCTAAGGGCACCGGGGAGCTGTTTTTT
TRBJ2-2 . TRBV11-1 . CASSLLGQTTGELFF TGTGCCAGCAGCTTGTTGGGACAAACCACCGGGGAGCTGTTTTTT
TRBJ2-1 . TRBV5-4 TRBD2 CASSLGWAGGYNEQFF TGTGCCAGCAGCTTGGGTTGGGCGGGAGGCTACAATGAGCAGTTCTTC
TRBJ1-1 . TRBV6-6 . CASSHGNTEAFF TGTGCCAGCAGCCATGGGAACACTGAAGCTTTCTTT
TRBJ2-2 . TRBV6-5 . CASSYEALNTGELFF TGTGCCAGCAGTTACGAGGCTTTGAACACCGGGGAGCTGTTTTTT
TRBJ1-1 once TRBV13 . CASSLEVSNTEAFF TGTGCCAGCAGCTTAGAGGTCAGTAACACTGAAGCTTTCTTT
TRBJ1-1 few TRBV30 TRBD1 CAWSVGTEAFF TGTGCCTGGAGTGTCGGGACAGAGGCTTTCTTT
TRBJ2-3 . TRBV19 TRBD1 CASTTGYLLGTQYF TGTGCCAGTACGACAGGGTATCTACTAGGTACGCAGTATTTT
TRBJ1-1 . TRBV29-1 TRBD1 CSALQGARSTEAFF TGCAGCGCTCTACAGGGGGCTAGGAGCACTGAAGCTTTCTTT
TRBJ2-7 . TRBV11-2 TRBD1 CASRPLQGASYEQYF TGTGCCAGCCGCCCCTTGCAGGGGGCATCCTACGAGCAGTACTTC
TRBJ1-3 . TRBV19 . CASRSLQGSGNTIYF TGTGCCAGTAGAAGCCTACAGGGCTCTGGAAACACCATATATTTT
TRBJ1-4 . TRBV27 TRBD1 CASSLYAGQGSPNEKLFF TGTGCCAGCAGTCTCTACGCCGGACAGGGATCACCTAATGAAAAACTGTTTTTT
TRBJ2-3 . TRBV15 TRBD1 CATSLRARGRDTDTQYF TGTGCCACCAGCCTTCGAGCCAGGGGGCGGGACACAGATACGCAGTATTTT
TRBJ2-7 few TRBV27 . CASSLRQGSSYEQYF TGTGCCAGCAGTTTAAGGCAGGGGAGCTCCTACGAGCAGTACTTC
TRBJ2-5 . TRBV15 TRBD2 CATSTGTSVQTQYF TGTGCCACCAGCACCGGGACTAGCGTACAGACCCAGTACTTC
TRBJ2-7 once TRBV28 TRBD2 CASSFSAGAYEQYF TGTGCCAGCAGCTTTTCCGCGGGGGCCTACGAGCAGTACTTC
TRBJ2-5 . TRBV19 TRBD2 CASSIPGLAAQETQYF TGTGCCAGTAGTATTCCGGGACTAGCGGCGCAAGAGACCCAGTACTTC
TRBJ2-7 . TRBV9 TRBD1 CASSGRDRDHEQYF TGTGCCAGCAGCGGACGGGACAGGGACCACGAGCAGTACTTC
TRBJ2-7 . TRBV7-8 TRBD1 CASSLGGTAYEQYF TGTGCCAGCAGCTTAGGGGGGACAGCCTACGAGCAGTACTTC
TRBJ1-1 . TRBV5-1 . CASSLGSRGVNTEAFF TGCGCCAGCAGCTTGGGGTCAAGGGGGGTGAACACTGAAGCTTTCTTT
TRBJ2-2 . TRBV4-1 . CASSQGTLTGELFF TGCGCCAGCAGCCAAGGGACACTAACCGGGGAGCTGTTTTTT
TRBJ1-5 once TRBV28 . CAVTGAHSNQPQHF TGTGCCGTAACAGGCGCCCATAGCAATCAGCCCCAGCATTTT
TRBJ2-7 . TRBV5-4 . CASSLAWDSYEQYF TGTGCCAGCAGCTTGGCTTGGGATTCCTACGAGCAGTACTTC
TRBJ1-1 . TRBV6-4 TRBD1 CASSDGTRDRGPNTEAFF TGTGCCAGCAGTGACGGCACCCGGGACAGGGGGCCGAACACTGAAGCTTTCTTT
TRBJ1-1 . TRBV28 TRBD1 CASSPGGGTEAFF TGTGCCAGCAGCCCAGGGGGCGGCACTGAAGCTTTCTTT
TRBJ1-1 . TRBV5-1 . CASSAAVSNTEAFF TGCGCCAGCAGCGCCGCGGTTTCGAACACTGAAGCTTTCTTT
TRBJ2-7 once TRBV18 . CASSPDNSYEQYF TGTGCCAGCTCACCTGACAACTCCTACGAGCAGTACTTC
TRBJ2-7 . TRBV2 TRBD2 CASSDSARTSDSYEQYF TGTGCCAGCAGTGACAGCGCCCGGACTAGCGACTCCTACGAGCAGTACTTC
TRBJ2-2 once TRBV5-1 TRBD1 CASSFPKDRADTGELFF TGCGCCAGCAGCTTCCCCAAGGACAGGGCGGACACCGGGGAGCTGTTTTTT
TRBJ2-1 . TRBV7-6 . CASSLEKDYNEQFF TGTGCCAGCAGCTTAGAGAAGGACTACAATGAGCAGTTCTTC
TRBJ1-1 once TRBV27 . CAVSTGNTEAFF TGTGCCGTGTCGACAGGGAACACTGAAGCTTTCTTT
TRBJ2-3 once TRBV28 . CASSLLASSDTQYF TGTGCCAGCAGTTTACTAGCGTCATCTGATACGCAGTATTTT
TRBJ2-3 once TRBV5-6 TRBD2 CASSLAFERESTDTQYF TGTGCCAGCAGCTTGGCCTTCGAGCGGGAGAGCACAGATACGCAGTATTTT
TRBJ2-7 . TRBV27 TRBD1 CASRRQGRYEQYF TGTGCCAGCCGGAGACAGGGTAGGTACGAGCAGTACTTC
TRBJ1-1 . TRBV5-4 TRBD1 CASSLGRQGGETEAFF TGTGCCAGCAGCTTGGGACGACAGGGTGGGGAGACTGAAGCTTTCTTT
TRBJ2-1 . TRBV19 . CASSVLGNNEQFF TGTGCCAGTAGTGTACTAGGGAACAATGAGCAGTTCTTC
TRBJ2-2 . TRBV7-9 . CASSPPLRMARTGELFF TGTGCCAGCAGCCCCCCCTTGCGGATGGCGCGTACCGGGGAGCTGTTTTTT
TRBJ2-1 . TRBV19 . CASSPGRTSSYNEQFF TGTGCCAGTAGCCCCGGCAGGACCAGCTCCTACAATGAGCAGTTCTTC
TRBJ2-7 once TRBV10-1 . CASTDTYEQYF TGCGCCAGCACGGACACCTACGAGCAGTACTTC
TRBJ2-1 . TRBV2 TRBD2 CASSEAQPGLAVLGQFF TGTGCCAGCAGTGAAGCGCAACCGGGACTAGCAGTACTCGGGCAGTTCTTC
TRBJ2-1 . TRBV6-1 . CATTRPVSSYNEQFF TGTGCCACCACTAGGCCAGTCAGCTCCTACAATGAGCAGTTCTTC
TRBJ2-1 . TRBV28 TRBD2 CASSLWGLAEANNEQFF TGTGCCAGCAGTTTATGGGGACTAGCGGAAGCTAACAATGAGCAGTTCTTC
TRBJ2-1 . TRBV27 TRBD1 CASKVTGAYNEQFF TGTGCCAGCAAGGTGACAGGGGCCTACAATGAGCAGTTCTTC
TRBJ2-1 . TRBV27 TRBD1 CASSWTGDYNEQFF TGTGCCAGCAGTTGGACAGGGGATTACAATGAGCAGTTCTTC
TRBJ2-1 few TRBV6-1 . CAIEGRPYHNEQFF TGTGCCATCGAGGGACGGCCGTATCACAATGAGCAGTTCTTC
TRBJ1-2 . TRBV28 . CASSLYPVGGGGYTF TGTGCCAGCAGTTTATACCCCGTCGGGGGGGGTGGCTACACCTTC
TRBJ1-5 . TRBV27 . CASSPAGQPQHF TGTGCCAGCAGTCCAGCGGGCCAGCCCCAGCATTTT
TRBJ2-1 . TRBV19 TRBD2 CASMGPAAGGRTFFNEQFF TGTGCCAGTATGGGCCCCGCAGCGGGAGGACGGACCTTTTTTAATGAGCAGTTCTTC